This T cell receptor (beta chain) was sequenced for a study of shared clonotypes between healthy human individuals. Findings of the study overall: Limited genetic and exposure-history diversity came from having few donors.

The assay was run at deep level. The data were produced by immunoSEQ multiplex PCR, yet TCRdb's version contains in-frame clones alone and is incomplete. Among roughly 2,000,000 clones listed, just under 95% were seen once. For this clone: As yet, its antigen is unknown.

Naivety among CD8 cells was defined by CD45RO negativity and positive CCR7 selection, thereby excluding terminally differentiated effector memory CD45RA+ cells. Germline CDR1 reads LGHNA; CDR2 reads YSLEER. With V trimmed by 4 bases and J by 0 bases, 4 bases remained unmatched. This CDR3 region has 16 residues. The sequence derives from a man aged 18 to 30 in good health. Some clones in this sample may be carry-over from other donors' samples. Sequencing was done on a sample of naive CD8+ T cells from PBMCs. The genes are TRBV4-3 and TRBJ2-1; 9 bases are a match to TRBD2. CDR3 DNA: TGCGCCAGCAGCCCCGGACTAGCGCGCTCCTACAATGAGCAGTTCTTC. Its translation is CASSPGLARSYNEQFF.